This TCR beta chain stems from a study of blood T cell repertoires in COVID-19. Study at large: The cDNA or gDNA used as material had been derived from T cells, B-cell-depleted T cells, or PBMCs.

Germline V gene lookup returns CDR1 LGHNA and CDR2 YSLEER. V was pared by 0 bases and J by 6 bases, with 11 bases between. The CDR3 spans 14 residues. The assay was immunoSEQ multiplex PCR, and TCRdb's table has in-frame clones only and misses some. The sample holds about 120,000 clones, about 80% seen once. The sequenced sample consisted of peripheral blood. This TCR was recovered from a woman over 75 with acute or convalescent COVID-19. The V gene is TRBV4-3, the J gene TRBJ1-1; D gene uncertain. The CDR3 DNA reads TGCGCCAGCAGCCAAGATATAAATGTCTCTGAAGCTTTCTTT. This translates into CASSQDINVSEAFF.